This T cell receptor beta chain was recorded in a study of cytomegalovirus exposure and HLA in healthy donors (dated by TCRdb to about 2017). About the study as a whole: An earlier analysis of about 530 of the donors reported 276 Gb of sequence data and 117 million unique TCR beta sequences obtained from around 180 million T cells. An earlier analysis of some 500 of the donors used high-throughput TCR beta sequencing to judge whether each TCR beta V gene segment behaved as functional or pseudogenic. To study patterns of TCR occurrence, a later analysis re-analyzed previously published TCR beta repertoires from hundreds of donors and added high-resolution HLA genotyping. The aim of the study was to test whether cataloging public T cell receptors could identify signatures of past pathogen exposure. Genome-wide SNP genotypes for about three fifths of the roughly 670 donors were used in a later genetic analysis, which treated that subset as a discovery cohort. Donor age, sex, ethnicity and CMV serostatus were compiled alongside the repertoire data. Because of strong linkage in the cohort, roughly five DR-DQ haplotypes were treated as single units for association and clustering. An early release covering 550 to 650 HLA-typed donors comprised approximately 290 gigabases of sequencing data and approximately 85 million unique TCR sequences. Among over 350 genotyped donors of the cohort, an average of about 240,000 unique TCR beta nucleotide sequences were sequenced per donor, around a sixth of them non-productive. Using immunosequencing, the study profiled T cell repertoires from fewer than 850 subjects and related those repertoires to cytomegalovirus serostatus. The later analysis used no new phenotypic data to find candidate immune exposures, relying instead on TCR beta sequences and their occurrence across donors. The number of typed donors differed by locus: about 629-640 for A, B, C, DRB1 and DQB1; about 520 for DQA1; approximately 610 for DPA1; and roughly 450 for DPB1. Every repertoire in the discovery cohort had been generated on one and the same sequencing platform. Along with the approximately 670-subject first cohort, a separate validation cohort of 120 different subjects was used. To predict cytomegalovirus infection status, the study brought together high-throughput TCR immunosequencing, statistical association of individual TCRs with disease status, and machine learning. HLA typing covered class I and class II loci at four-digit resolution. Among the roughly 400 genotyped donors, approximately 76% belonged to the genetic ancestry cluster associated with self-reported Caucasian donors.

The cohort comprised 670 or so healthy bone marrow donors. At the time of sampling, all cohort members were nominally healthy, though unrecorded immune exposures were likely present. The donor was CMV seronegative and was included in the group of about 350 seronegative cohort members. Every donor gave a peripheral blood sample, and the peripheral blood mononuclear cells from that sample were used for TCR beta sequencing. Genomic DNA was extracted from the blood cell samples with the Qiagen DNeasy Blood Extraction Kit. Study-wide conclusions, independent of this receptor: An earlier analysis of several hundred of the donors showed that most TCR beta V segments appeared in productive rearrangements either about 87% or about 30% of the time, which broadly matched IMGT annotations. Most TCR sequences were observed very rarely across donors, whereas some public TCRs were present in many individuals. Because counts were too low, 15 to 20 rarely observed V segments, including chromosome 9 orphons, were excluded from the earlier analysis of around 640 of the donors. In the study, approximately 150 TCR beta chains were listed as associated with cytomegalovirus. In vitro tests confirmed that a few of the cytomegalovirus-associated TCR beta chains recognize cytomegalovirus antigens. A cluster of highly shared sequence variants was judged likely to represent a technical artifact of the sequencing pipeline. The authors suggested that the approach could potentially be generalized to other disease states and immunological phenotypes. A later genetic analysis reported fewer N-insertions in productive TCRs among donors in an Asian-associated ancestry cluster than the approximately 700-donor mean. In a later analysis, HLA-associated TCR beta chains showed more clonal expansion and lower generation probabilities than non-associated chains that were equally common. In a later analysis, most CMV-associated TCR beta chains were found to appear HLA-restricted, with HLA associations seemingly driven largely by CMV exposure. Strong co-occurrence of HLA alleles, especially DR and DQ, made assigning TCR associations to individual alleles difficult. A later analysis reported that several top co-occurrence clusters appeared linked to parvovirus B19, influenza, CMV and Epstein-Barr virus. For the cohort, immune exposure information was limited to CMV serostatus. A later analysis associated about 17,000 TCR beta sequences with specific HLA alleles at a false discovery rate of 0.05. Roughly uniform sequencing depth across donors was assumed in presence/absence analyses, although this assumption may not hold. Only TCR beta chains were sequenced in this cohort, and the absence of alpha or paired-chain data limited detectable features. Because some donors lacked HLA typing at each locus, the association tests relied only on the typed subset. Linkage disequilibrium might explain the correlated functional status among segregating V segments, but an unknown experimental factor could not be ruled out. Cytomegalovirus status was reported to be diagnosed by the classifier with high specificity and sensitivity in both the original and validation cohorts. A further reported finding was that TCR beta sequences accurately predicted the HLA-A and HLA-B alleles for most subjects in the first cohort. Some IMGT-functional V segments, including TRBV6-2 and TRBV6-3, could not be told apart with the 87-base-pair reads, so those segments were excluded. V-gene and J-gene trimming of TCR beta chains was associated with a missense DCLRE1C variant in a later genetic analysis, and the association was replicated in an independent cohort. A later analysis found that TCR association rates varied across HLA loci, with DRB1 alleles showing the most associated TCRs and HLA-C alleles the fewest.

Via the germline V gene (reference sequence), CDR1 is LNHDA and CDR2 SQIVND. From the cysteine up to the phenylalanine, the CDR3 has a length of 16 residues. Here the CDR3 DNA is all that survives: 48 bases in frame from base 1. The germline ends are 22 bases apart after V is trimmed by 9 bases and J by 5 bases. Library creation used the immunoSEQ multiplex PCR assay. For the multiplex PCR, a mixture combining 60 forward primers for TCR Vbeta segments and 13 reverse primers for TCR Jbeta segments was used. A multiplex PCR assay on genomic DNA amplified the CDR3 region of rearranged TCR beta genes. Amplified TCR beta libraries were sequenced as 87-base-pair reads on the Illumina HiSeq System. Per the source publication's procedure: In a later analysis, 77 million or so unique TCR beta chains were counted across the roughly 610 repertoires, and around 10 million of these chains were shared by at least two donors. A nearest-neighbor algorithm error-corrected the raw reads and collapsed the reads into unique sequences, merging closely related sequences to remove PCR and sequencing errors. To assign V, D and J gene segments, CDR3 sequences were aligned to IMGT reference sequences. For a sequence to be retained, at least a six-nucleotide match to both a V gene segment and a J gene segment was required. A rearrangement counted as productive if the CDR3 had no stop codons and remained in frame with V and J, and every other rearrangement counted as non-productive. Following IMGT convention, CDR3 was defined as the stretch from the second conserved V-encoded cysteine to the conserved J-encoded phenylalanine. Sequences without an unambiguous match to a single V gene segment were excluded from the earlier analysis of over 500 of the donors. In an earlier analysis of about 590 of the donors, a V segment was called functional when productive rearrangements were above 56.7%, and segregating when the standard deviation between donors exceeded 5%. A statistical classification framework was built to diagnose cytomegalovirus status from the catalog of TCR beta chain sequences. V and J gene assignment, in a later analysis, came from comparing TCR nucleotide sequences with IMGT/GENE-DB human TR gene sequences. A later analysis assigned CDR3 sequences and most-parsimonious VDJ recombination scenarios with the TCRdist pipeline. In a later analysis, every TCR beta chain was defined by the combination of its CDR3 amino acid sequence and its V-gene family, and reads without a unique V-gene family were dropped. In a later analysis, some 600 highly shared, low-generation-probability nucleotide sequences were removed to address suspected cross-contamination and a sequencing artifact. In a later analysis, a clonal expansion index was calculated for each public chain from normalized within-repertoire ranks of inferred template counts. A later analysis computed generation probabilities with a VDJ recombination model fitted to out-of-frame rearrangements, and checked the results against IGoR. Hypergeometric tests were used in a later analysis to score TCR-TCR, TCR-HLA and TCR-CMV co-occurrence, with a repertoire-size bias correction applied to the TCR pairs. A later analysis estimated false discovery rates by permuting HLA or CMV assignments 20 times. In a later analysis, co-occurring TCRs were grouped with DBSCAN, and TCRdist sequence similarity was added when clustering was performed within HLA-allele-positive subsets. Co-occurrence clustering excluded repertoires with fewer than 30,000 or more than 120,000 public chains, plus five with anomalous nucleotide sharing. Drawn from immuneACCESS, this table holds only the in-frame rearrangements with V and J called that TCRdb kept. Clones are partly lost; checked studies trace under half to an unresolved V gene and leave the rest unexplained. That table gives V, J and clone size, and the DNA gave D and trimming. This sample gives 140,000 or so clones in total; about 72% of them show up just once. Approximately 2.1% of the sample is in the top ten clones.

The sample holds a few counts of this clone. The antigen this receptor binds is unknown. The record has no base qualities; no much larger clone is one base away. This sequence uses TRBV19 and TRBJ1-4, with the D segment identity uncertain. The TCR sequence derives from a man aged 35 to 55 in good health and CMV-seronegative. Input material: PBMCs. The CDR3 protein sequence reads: CASHSEMGRRNEKLFF. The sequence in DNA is TGTGCCAGCCACTCTGAGATGGGCAGAAGAAATGAAAAACTGTTTTTT.